The entry below describes one T cell receptor beta chain. Its antigen remains unknown. The data stem from a study of OX40 agonist ivuxolimab in advanced cancers. Turning to the study itself: The patients received ivuxolimab by intravenous route every 2 weeks at 0.01 to 10 mg/kg. Of the patients, three showed partial responses, one with hepatocellular carcinoma and two with cutaneous melanoma.

Data came from immunoSEQ multiplex PCR; TCRdb stores just in-frame clones and leaves some out. Seen here are about 82,000 clones, 85% to 90% observed once, and the top ten hold 2% to 2.5%. Study-wide points: Clonal expansion among partial responders at 0.1-3.0 mg/kg ranked near the lowest.

The CDR3 length is 16 residues. Trimming removed 8 bases at V and 0 bases at J, with 18 bases between. Germline CDR1 reads MDHEN; CDR2 reads SYDVKM. This receptor was obtained from an adult with an advanced solid tumor such as melanoma, head and neck, liver or kidney cancer. Sequenced material: CD4+ or CD8+ T cells sorted from blood, taken in a trial of the OX40 agonist ivuxolimab. The chain is built from TRBV28 and TRBJ2-3; D not certain. CDR3 sequence reads: CASSDLVGASTDTQYF. CDR3 coding DNA: TGTGCCAGCTCCGACCTTGTCGGCGCCAGCACAGATACGCAGTATTTT.